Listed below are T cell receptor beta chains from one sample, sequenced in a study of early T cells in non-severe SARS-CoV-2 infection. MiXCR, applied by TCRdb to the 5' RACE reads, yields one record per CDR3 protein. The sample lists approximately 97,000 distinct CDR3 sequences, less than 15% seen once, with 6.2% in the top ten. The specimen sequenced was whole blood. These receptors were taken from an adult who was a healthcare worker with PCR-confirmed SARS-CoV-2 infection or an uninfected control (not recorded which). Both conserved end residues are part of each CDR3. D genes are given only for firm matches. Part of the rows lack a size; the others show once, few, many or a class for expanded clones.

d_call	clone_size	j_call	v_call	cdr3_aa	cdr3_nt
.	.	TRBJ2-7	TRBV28	CASSFIRNSYEQYF	TGTGCCAGCAGTTTCATCAGGAACTCCTACGAGCAGTACTTC
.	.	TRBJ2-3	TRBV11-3	CASSLGRGIGTDTQYF	TGTGCCAGCAGCTTAGGACGCGGGATCGGCACAGATACGCAGTATTTT
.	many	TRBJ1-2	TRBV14	CASSLAGGVGYTF	TGTGCCAGCAGCCTGGCGGGGGGCGTTGGCTACACCTTC
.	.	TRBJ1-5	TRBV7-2	CASSASGYNQPQHF	TGTGCCAGCAGCGCATCGGGGTACAATCAGCCCCAGCATTTT
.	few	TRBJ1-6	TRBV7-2	CASSFRIANSPLHF	TGTGCCAGCAGTTTCCGGATCGCCAATTCACCCCTCCACTTT
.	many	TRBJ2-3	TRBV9	CASSVADVDTQYF	TGTGCCAGCAGCGTAGCCGACGTAGATACGCAGTATTTT
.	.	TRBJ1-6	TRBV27	CASSLSAGPGSPLHF	TGTGCCAGCAGTTTATCAGCAGGGCCGGGTTCACCCCTCCACTTT
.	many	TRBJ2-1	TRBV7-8	CASSPTRVSYNEQFF	TGTGCCAGCAGCCCGACTAGAGTTTCCTACAATGAGCAGTTCTTC
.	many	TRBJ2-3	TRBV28	CASSLPQQIEQYF	TGTGCCAGCAGTTTACCCCAACAGATTGAGCAGTATTTT
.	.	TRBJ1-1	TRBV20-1	CSAPLRVNTEAFF	TGCAGTGCCCCCCTAAGAGTGAACACTGAAGCTTTCTTT
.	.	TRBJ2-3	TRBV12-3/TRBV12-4	CASNGGFTDTQYF	TGTGCCAGCAATGGTGGGTTCACAGATACGCAGTATTTT
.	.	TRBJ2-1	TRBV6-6	CASRQTGNEQFF	TGTGCCAGCAGACAGACTGGGAATGAGCAGTTCTTC
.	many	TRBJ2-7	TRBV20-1	CSARELEYEQYF	TGCAGTGCTAGAGAATTGGAGTACGAGCAGTACTTC
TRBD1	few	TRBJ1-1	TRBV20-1	CSAKRTGFGNTEAFF	TGCAGTGCCAAAAGGACAGGGTTCGGGAACACTGAAGCTTTCTTT
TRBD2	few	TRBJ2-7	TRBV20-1	CSARFGLAGDYEQYF	TGCAGTGCTAGGTTCGGGCTAGCGGGAGACTACGAGCAGTACTTC
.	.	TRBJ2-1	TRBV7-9	CASRGIHEQFF	TGTGCCAGCAGGGGGATCCATGAGCAGTTCTTC
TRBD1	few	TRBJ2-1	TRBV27	CASSSGTGTWNEQFF	TGTGCCAGCAGTTCCGGGACAGGGACTTGGAATGAGCAGTTCTTC
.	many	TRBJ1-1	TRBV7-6	CASSLEGDVGEAFF	TGTGCCAGCAGCTTAGAAGGGGACGTTGGGGAAGCTTTCTTT
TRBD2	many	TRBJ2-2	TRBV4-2	CASSQGTSGSLRTGELFF	TGTGCCAGCAGCCAGGGGACTAGCGGGAGTTTGAGGACCGGGGAGCTGTTTTTT
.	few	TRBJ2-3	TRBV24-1	CATSELKGSSTDTQYF	TGTGCCACCAGTGAGTTAAAAGGGTCTAGCACAGATACGCAGTATTTT
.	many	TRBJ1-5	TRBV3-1	CASSPTRALNQPQHF	TGTGCCAGCAGCCCTACCCGGGCTCTCAATCAGCCCCAGCATTTT
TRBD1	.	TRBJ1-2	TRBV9	CASSLTTGELGYTF	TGTGCCAGCAGCTTAACGACAGGGGAACTTGGCTACACCTTC
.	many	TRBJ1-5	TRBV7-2	CASSLGADSLQHF	TGTGCCAGCAGCTTAGGCGCGGATTCTCTCCAGCATTTT
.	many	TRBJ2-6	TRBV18	CASSPKGVSGANVLTF	TGTGCCAGCTCACCTAAGGGAGTCTCTGGGGCCAACGTCCTGACTTTC
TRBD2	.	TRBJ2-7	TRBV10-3	CAISSGRYEQYF	TGTGCCATCAGTAGCGGGAGGTACGAGCAGTACTTC
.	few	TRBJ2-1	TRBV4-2	CASSQEGGVYNEQFF	TGTGCCAGCAGCCAAGAAGGGGGGGTATACAATGAGCAGTTCTTC
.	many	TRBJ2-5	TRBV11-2	CASSFMGKETQYF	TGTGCCAGCAGCTTTATGGGGAAGGAGACCCAGTACTTC
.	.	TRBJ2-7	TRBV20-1	CSAEDSPTYEQYF	TGCAGTGCTGAGGACAGTCCCACCTACGAGCAGTACTTC
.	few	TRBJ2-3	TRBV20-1	CSASPRLGIVTDTQYF	TGCAGTGCTAGCCCCCGACTAGGGATTGTCACAGATACGCAGTATTTT
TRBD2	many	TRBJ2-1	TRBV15	CATSRVREGTYNEQFF	TGTGCCACCAGCAGAGTGCGGGAGGGAACCTACAATGAGCAGTTCTTC
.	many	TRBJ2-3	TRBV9	CASSVGAADTQYF	TGTGCCAGCAGCGTCGGGGCGGCAGATACGCAGTATTTT
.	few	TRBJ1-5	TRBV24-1	CATGSNQPQHF	TGTGCCACCGGCAGCAATCAGCCCCAGCATTTT
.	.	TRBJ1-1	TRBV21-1	CASSVPPKAEAFF	TGTGCCAGCAGCGTCCCGCCAAAGGCTGAAGCTTTCTTT